The 27 T cell receptor beta chains listed next were all sequenced from one sample in a study of post-analysis software for immune sequencing data. Overall study results and limits: Patients had higher frequencies than controls of about five TRBV segments, including TRBV5-6, TRBV5-1 and TRBV20-1.

TCR beta libraries were prepared from cDNA with unique molecular identifiers. TCRdb analysed the PCR reads with MiXCR anew, one entry per CDR3 protein. The repertoire holds just over 250,000 distinct CDR3 sequences, with 36% as singletons. The antigens for these receptors are not known. The sequenced material came from blood. Receptors originate from a girl aged 5-17 years with multiple sclerosis.

A few counts support this clonotype. The chain employs TRBV28 and TRBJ2-3, with a weak D call TRBD2 (6 bases). Germline V gives CDR1 MDHEN, CDR2 SYDVKM. V lost 8 bases, J lost 0 bases, and 6 bases lay in between. The CDR3 runs 12 residues. This chain's CDR3 is CASGGSTDTQYF. CDR3 bases: TGTGCCAGCGGGGGGAGCACAGATACGCAGTATTTT.

Concerning this clonotype: A much larger clone lies one base from this, so it may be a read error. The conserved phenylalanine or tryptophan normally closing the CDR3 is absent here, so this likely arose from a read error. The CDR3 here is CSARDLMTGHQPQHL. DNA of the CDR3: TGCAGTGCTAGAGATTTGATGACTGGACATCAGCCCCAGCATCTT. The chain is built from TRBV20-1 and TRBJ1-5; D gene ambiguous. The CDR3 extends over 15 amino acids. Germline CDR1 DFQATT, CDR2 SNEGSKA (reference sequence). V dropped 0 bases and J dropped 5 bases, with 14 bases sitting between them.

V is TRBV29-1 and J is TRBJ1-1; D might be TRBD1 (6 bases). CDR3 length equals 15 residues. Germline V gives CDR1 SQVTM, CDR2 ANQGSEA. V was clipped by 0 bases and J by 0 bases, with 11 bases between them. The CDR3 nucleotides read TGCAGCGTTGAAGAGGTCTACAGGGTGAACACTGAAGCTTTCTTT. It is translated as CSVEEVYRVNTEAFF.

This clonotype was recorded only once. V is TRBV9 and J is TRBJ1-1, with TRBD1 matching over 8 bases. Per germline, CDR1 SGDLS and CDR2 YYNGEE. The CDR3 covers 11 residues. V was pared by 4 bases and J by 10 bases, with 3 bases of the junction left unmatched. This CDR3 reads CASSPTGGAFF. In DNA, the CDR3 is TGTGCCAGCAGCCCAACAGGGGGAGCTTTCTTT.

On this clonotype: This sequence may be a read error, since a much larger clone differs from it by one base. This rearrangement joins TRBV5-1 to TRBJ2-3; 7 bases map to TRBD2. CDR3 length: 14 residues. CDR1 SGHRS and CDR2 YFSETQ come from the germline V gene. V shed 3 bases, J shed 4 bases, and the junction held 5 bases outside the gene matches. The CDR3 bases are TGCGCCAGCAGCTGGGGAGGGACGGCAGATACGCAGTATTTT. Its translation: CASSWGGTADTQYF. Variable domain in full (rest from reference TRBV5-1 and TRBJ2-3): KAGVTQTPRYLIKTRGQQVTLSCSPISGHRSVSWYQQTPGQGLQFLFEYFSETQRNKGNFPGRFSGRQFSNSRSEMNVSTLELGDSALYLCASSWGGTADTQYFGPGTRLTVL.

The rearrangement uses TRBV7-2 and TRBJ2-4; D uncertain. The end of the DNA aligns better with TRBJ2-7, so the J call may be wrong. CDR3 size: 14 residues. Germline V gives CDR1 SGHTA, CDR2 FQGNSA. The CDR3 loop is CASSLGVLGYEQYF. Here the CDR3 DNA reads TGTGCCAGCAGCTTAGGGGTATTGGGCTACGAGCAGTACTTC.

This clonotype was picked up a small number of times. The gene calls are TRBV15 and TRBJ2-5, with no clear D. V was cut by 7 bases and J by 4 bases, with 13 bases left in between. The length of the CDR3 is 13 residues. The germline gives CDR1 LNHNV, CDR2 YYDKDF (reference sequence). DNA for the CDR3: TGTGCCACCACCCCGTTCGCCGGAGAGACCCAGTACTTC. It translates to CATTPFAGETQYF. Together with reference TRBV15 and TRBJ2-5, the CDR3 gives the full variable domain: DAMVIQNPRYQVTQFGKPVTLSCSQTLNHNVMYWYQQKSSQAPKLLFHYYDKDFNNEADTPDNFQSRRPNTSFCFLDIRSPGLGDTAMYLCATTPFAGETQYFGPGTRLLVL.

This clonotype was observed at least ten times. CDR3 in DNA: TGTGCCAGCAGTTTGACACCCCCAGACAGGGCGACTGAAGCTTTCTTT. Translation gives CASSLTPPDRATEAFF. V usage is TRBV27 and J usage is TRBJ1-1; 7 nucleotides agree with TRBD1. The germline CDR1 and CDR2 sequences are MNHEY and SMNVEV (reference sequence). There are 16 residues in the CDR3. Trimming took 3 bases from V and 5 from J; bases not matched to a gene: 12.

There are a few counts of this clonotype. The V and J genes are TRBV20-1 and TRBJ1-6, with D perhaps TRBD1 (5 bases). CDR1 and CDR2 from the germline V gene are DFQATT and SNEGSKA (reference sequence). There are 15 residues in the CDR3. Between the trimmed V and J ends, which lost 5 bases and 0 bases, there was a span of 11 bases. Here the CDR3 DNA reads TGCAGTGCTGGGACCTCGAGCTCCTATAATTCACCCCTCCACTTT. It encodes CSAGTSSSYNSPLHF.

This clonotype was counted between two and nine times. The rearrangement uses TRBV7-8 and TRBJ2-2, with D possibly matching TRBD2 (6 bases). The CDR3 sequence is 14 residues long. The germline V and J ends were trimmed by 5 bases and 3 bases, with 10 bases remaining between them. From germline, CDR1 is SGHVS and CDR2 FQNEAQ. This chain's CDR3 is CASSLGTHTGELFF. Written as DNA, the CDR3 is TGTGCCAGCAGCCTCGGGACTCACACCGGGGAGCTGTTTTTT.

This clonotype was seen repeatedly, ten times or more. J is TRBJ1-5 and V is TRBV6-1; D remains unclear. Trimming took off 2 bases at V and 0 bases at J, with 5 bases between the two ends. The length of the CDR3 is 14 residues. The germline gives CDR1 MNHNS, CDR2 SASEGT. The CDR3 here is CASSESYSNQPQHF. CDR3 in DNA: TGTGCCAGCAGTGAAAGCTATAGCAATCAGCCCCAGCATTTT.

This clonotype was seen many times. The chain links TRBV4-1 to TRBJ1-5, with D perhaps TRBD1 (6 bases). In germline, CDR1 is MGHRA, CDR2 YSYEKL. The CDR3 runs to 14 residues. Deletions cut 4 bases from V and 3 bases from J, with 10 bases between. The DNA for the CDR3 is TGCGCCAGCAGCCGGACAGCTACCAATCAGCCCCAGCATTTT. This encodes CASSRTATNQPQHF.

This clonotype was seen repeatedly, ten times or more. The genes are TRBV4-2 and TRBJ2-3; D unresolved. Per the germline V gene, CDR1 is LGHNA and CDR2 is YNFKEQ. The CDR3 spans 12 residues. The germline V and J ends were trimmed by 5 bases and 5 bases, with 8 bases remaining between them. This chain's CDR3 is CASSSREDTQYF. The CDR3 nucleotides read TGTGCCAGCAGCTCCCGCGAAGATACGCAGTATTTT.

The V gene is TRBV7-9, the J gene TRBJ1-6, with TRBD1 matching over 9 bases. This CDR3 region has 14 residues. Germline CDR1 is SEHNR and CDR2 is FQNEAQ (reference sequence). V shed 3 bases, J shed 7 bases, and the junction held 1 base outside the gene matches. CDR3 DNA: TGTGCCAGCAGCTTGGACAGGGGAAATTCACCCCTCCACTTT. Its translation: CASSLDRGNSPLHF.

The chain combines TRBV7-3 with TRBJ2-7; 9 bases map to TRBD1. The V segment lost 4 bases and the J segment 5 bases; nucleotides outside the gene matches: 6. The CDR3 contains 14 residues. Germline values: CDR1 SGHTA, CDR2 FQGTGA. The CDR3 DNA is TGTGCCAGCAGCTGCGACAGGGGGACGAACGAGCAGTACTTC. It is translated as CASSCDRGTNEQYF. Filled out from reference TRBV7-3 and TRBJ2-7, the complete variable domain reads GAGVSQTPSNKVTEKGKYVELRCDPISGHTALYWYRQSLGQGPEFLIYFQGTGAADDSGLPNDRFFAVRPEGSVSTLKIQRTERGDSAVYLCASSCDRGTNEQYFGPGTRLTVT.

This clonotype occurred many times. The J gene is TRBJ2-7, the V gene TRBV12-3 or TRBV12-4; D not resolved. The CDR3 totals 12 residues. V was cut by 6 bases and J by 4 bases, with 10 bases left in between. CDR3: CASSRHLYEQYF. CDR3 coding DNA: TGTGCCAGCAGCCGACATCTATACGAGCAGTACTTC.

The table lists this clonotype with a few counts. This clone may be a read error of a much larger clone one base away. The chain recombines TRBV6-2 or TRBV6-3 with TRBJ2-3; a weak D match, TRBD1 (6 bases). The CDR3 runs to 13 residues. Germline lookup yields CDR1 MNHEY and CDR2 SVGEGT. Here the CDR3 reads CASRMGASDAQYF. The CDR3 DNA reads as TGTGCCAGCAGGATGGGGGCTTCAGATGCGCAGTATTTT.

This clonotype was seen many times. V usage is TRBV21-1 and J usage is TRBJ2-7. TRBV21-1 is recorded as a pseudogene. This CDR3 spans 10 amino acids. CDR3 protein: CASMIYEQYF. CDR3 DNA sequence: TGTGCCAGCATGATCTACGAGCAGTACTTC.

J is TRBJ2-1 and V is TRBV6-4; D is undetermined. The V and J ends lost 2 bases and 0 bases respectively, with 5 bases between them. The germline gives CDR1 MRHNA, CDR2 SNTAGT. This CDR3 contains 14 residues. The CDR3 is CASSDGGSYNEQFF. CDR3 bases: TGTGCCAGCAGTGACGGTGGCTCCTACAATGAGCAGTTCTTC.

As concerns this clonotype: Compared with germline, one end of the junction differs, possibly owing to a read error. The gene calls are TRBV4-1 and TRBJ1-5; TRBD1 might be the D (5 bases). There are 15 residues in the CDR3. CDR1 is MGHRA and CDR2 is YSYEKL in the germline V gene. CDR3 amino acids: CASSKEGTGSGPQHF. In DNA form, the CDR3 reads TGCGCCAGCAGCAAAGAGGGGACCGGGTCTGGGCCCCAGCATTTT.

There are many counts of this clonotype. This rearrangement joins TRBV10-3 to TRBJ1-1; D remains ambiguous. Germline-derived CDR1 and CDR2 are ENHRY and SYGVKD. V was pared by 5 bases and J by 2 bases, with 9 bases between. The CDR3 has 13 residues. The CDR3 DNA is TGTGCCATCAGTAGACGGGCTAACACTGAAGCTTTCTTT. It encodes CAISRRANTEAFF.

About this clonotype itself: This may come from a read error, since a much larger clone is one base off. J is TRBJ1-1 and V is TRBV20-1; D not certain. The CDR3 consists of 15 residues. From germline, CDR1 is DFQATT and CDR2 SNEGSKA (reference sequence). V was shortened by 0 bases and J by 4 bases, with 15 bases between the two germline ends. CDR3: CSAREFRDGSTEAFF. The CDR3 DNA follows: TGCAGTGCTAGAGAGTTTAGGGATGGGAGCACTGAAGCTTTCTTT.

V gene TRBV19 combines with J gene TRBJ1-3; possibly TRBD1 for D (6 bases). Germline V gene sequence: CDR1 LNHDA, CDR2 SQIVND (reference sequence). The CDR3 runs to 16 residues. V lost 5 bases to trimming and J lost 0 bases, with 14 bases between them. As DNA, the CDR3 is TGTGCCAGTAGTCAAACCCCGGACAGCTCTGGAAACACCATATATTTT. It translates to CASSQTPDSSGNTIYF.

The chain employs TRBV28 and TRBJ2-7, with D unresolved. The CDR3 contains 14 residues. V lost 5 bases to trimming and J lost 1 base, with 12 bases between them. CDR1 is MDHEN and CDR2 is SYDVKM in the germline V gene. DNA of the CDR3: TGTGCCAGCAGTGATGACTTAAGATCCTACGAGCAGTACTTC. Its translation: CASSDDLRSYEQYF.

There are many counts of this clonotype. The rearrangement uses TRBV7-2 and TRBJ2-1, with D possibly being TRBD2 (5 bases). The V gene's germline CDR1 is SGHTA and CDR2 FQGNSA. The CDR3 totals 16 residues. Trimming shortened V by 2 bases and J by 7 bases, and 18 bases separated the two germline ends. DNA of the CDR3: TGTGCCAGCAGCTTACGTGAGGGTTCCCAGAGAAATGAGCAGTTCTTC. The encoded protein is CASSLREGSQRNEQFF.

This chain connects TRBV4-1 to TRBJ2-1; 7 positions agree with TRBD2. Germline lookup yields CDR1 MGHRA and CDR2 YSYEKL. The CDR3 extends over 19 amino acids. Trimming cost V 0 bases and J 4 bases; bases outside gene matches: 15. CDR3 sequence (DNA): TGCGCCAGCAGCCAAGAGGGCGTGTCGGCTAGCGGATATTACAATGAGCAGTTCTTC. It specifies CASSQEGVSASGYYNEQFF.

The genes are TRBV19 and TRBJ2-1; tentatively, D is TRBD2 (5 bases). Germline V CDR1 and CDR2: LNHDA, SQIVND (reference sequence). This CDR3 contains 17 residues. Trimming cost V 1 base and J 7 bases, with 20 bases left between them. The DNA of the CDR3 is TGTGCCAGTAGTATAGTAAGTCCGGTATACGGGGAAAATGAGCAGTTCTTC. Translation gives CASSIVSPVYGENEQFF.